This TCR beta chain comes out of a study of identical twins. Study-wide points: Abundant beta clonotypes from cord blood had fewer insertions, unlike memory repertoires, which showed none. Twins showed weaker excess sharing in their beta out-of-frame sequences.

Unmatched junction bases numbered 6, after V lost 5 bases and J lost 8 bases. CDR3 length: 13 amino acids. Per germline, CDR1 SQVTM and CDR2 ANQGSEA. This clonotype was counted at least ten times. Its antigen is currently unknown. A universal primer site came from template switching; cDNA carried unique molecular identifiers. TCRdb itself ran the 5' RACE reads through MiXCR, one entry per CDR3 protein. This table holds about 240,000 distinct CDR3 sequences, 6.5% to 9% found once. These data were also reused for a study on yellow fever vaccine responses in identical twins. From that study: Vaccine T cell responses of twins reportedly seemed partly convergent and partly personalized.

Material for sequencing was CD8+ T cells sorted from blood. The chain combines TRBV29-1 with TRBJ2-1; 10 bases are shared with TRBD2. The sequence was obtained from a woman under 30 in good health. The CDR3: CSVTAGGRYEQFF. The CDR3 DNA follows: TGCAGCGTTACAGCGGGGGGGCGGTATGAGCAGTTCTTC.